One T cell receptor (beta chain) is described in this entry. This clone was seen just once. Its antigen remains unidentified. No base quality information exists; no much larger clone differs at one position. This sample stems from a study of T cell responses to AZD1222 COVID-19 vaccine (dated by TCRdb to 2020 to 2022). Looking at the study overall: AZD1222 recipients whose second dose came at about 4 weeks and those whose second dose came at about 12 weeks were combined into one group, since spike-specific TCR depth and breadth did not differ between the two schedules. TCR sequencing covered approximately 230 trial participants: 200 to 210 given two doses of AZD1222 and approximately 26 given two doses of MenACWY control vaccine. Trial participants were enrolled by age into 18-55, 56-69 and 70-plus year subgroups, with around 140, 26 and 57 TCR-sequenced participants respectively. On the study overall, not on this receptor specifically: In the small 56-69-year group, the increase in depth fell short of significance, most likely because of low power. After two AZD1222 doses, spike-specific TCR breadth and depth were significantly higher than at day 0 and than in MenACWY recipients. The vaccine-associated CD4 TCRs covered the entire spike protein, and the dominant responses fell in regions 160-218 and 743-854. Because no samples from the day 14 peak response were available, repertoires could be characterized only after the peak T cell response. Most participants were white British and females outnumbered males, and the authors suggested that clonal diversity may have been underestimated. Reportedly, almost half of the unique spike-specific TCRs recognized epitopes lying outside the regions that are mutated in the B.1.351 and B.1.1.7 variants. Conclusions about previously exposed vaccinees are limited because only five to seven AZD1222 recipients were SARS-CoV-2 seropositive at baseline.

The CDR3 regions of human TCRbeta chains were analyzed by immunosequencing. The paper's data handling went like this. TCRs in the repertoires were compared against a reference library of SARS-CoV-2-specific TCRs that had been generated with the MIRA antigen-specificity platform. Breadth was defined as the fraction of unique TCRs that were SARS-CoV-2-associated. Depth was defined as the fraction of total T cells that were SARS-CoV-2-associated. Using the MIRA data, each spike-specific TCR was mapped to the spike region that the TCR reacts to and placed in a CD4 or CD8 class. Log10-transformed breadth and depth values were compared by one-way ANOVA with Sidak's multiple comparisons tests. Not all clones reach the TCRdb copy of this immuneACCESS table, which keeps in-frame sequences only. Checked studies attribute under half of the gap to unresolved V genes and leave the rest unexplained. That table furnishes V, J and clone size, whereas the DNA furnished D and trimming. Within this sample are around 150,000 clones, with around 95% of them counted one time only. Jointly, the top ten make up 1.3% of the sample.

The sample's time point label, in plain terms: baseline before first vaccination. Samples from vaccinated people were obtained from the UK trials COV001 and COV002, which included a single-blind randomized controlled phase 2/3 trial of AZD1222 (ChAdOx1 nCoV-19) in healthy adults. For TCRbeta chain sequencing, PBMC samples were collected from trial participants at day 0 and at day 28 after the second dose. The sample in question was peripheral blood, obtained on day 0 of AZD1222 vaccination. The TCR originated in an adult in good health.

This receptor has the CDR3 CASSWGGHIQYF. The bases read TGTGCCAGCAGCTGGGGAGGGCACATTCAGTACTTC. Recombination linked TRBV5-6 to TRBJ2-4, with 7 bases in between that match TRBD2. CDR1 and CDR2 are drawn from the germline V gene: SGHDT, YYEEEE. From the cysteine through the phenylalanine, the CDR3 covers 12 amino acids. The read is trimmed to its CDR3 DNA, 36 bases read in frame from base 1. At the junction V is shortened by 3 bases and J by 8 bases; bases outside the gene matches: 2. Extended through the reference TRBV5-6 and TRBJ2-4 proteins, this CDR3 yields the full variable domain: DAGVTQSPTHLIKTRGQQVTLRCSPKSGHDTVSWYQQALGQGPQFIFQYYEEEERQRGNFPDRFSGHQFPNYSSELNVNALLLGDSALYLCASSWGGHIQYFGAGTRLSVL.